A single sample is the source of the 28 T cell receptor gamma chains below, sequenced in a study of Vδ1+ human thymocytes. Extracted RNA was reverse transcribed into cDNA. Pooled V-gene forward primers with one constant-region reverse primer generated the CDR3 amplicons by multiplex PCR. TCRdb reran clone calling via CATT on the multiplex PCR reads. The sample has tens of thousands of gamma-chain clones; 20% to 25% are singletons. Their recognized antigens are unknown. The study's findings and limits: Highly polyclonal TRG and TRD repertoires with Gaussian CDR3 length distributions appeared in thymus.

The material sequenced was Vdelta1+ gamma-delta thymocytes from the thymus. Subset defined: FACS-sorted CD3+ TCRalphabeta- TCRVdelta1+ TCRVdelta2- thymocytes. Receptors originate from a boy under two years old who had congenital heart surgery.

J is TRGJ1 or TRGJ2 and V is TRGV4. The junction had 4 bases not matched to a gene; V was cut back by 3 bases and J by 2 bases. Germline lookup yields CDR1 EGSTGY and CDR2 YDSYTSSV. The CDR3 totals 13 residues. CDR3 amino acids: CATWDKDYYKKLF. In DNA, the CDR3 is TGTGCCACCTGGGATAAGGATTATTATAAGAAACTCTTT.

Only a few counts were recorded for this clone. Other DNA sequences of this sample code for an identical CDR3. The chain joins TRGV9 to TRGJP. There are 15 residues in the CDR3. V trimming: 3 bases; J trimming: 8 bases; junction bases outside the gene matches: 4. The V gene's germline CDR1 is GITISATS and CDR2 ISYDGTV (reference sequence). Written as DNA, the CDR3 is TGTGCCTTGTGGGAGCTTAAGTTGGGCAAAAAAATCAAGGTATTT. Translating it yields CALWELKLGKKIKVF.

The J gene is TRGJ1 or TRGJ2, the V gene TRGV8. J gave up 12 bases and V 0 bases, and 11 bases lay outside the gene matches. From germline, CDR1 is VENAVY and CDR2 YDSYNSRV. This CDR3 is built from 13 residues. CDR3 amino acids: CATWDRPWARKLF. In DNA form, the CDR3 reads TGTGCCACCTGGGATAGGCCATGGGCAAGGAAACTCTTT.

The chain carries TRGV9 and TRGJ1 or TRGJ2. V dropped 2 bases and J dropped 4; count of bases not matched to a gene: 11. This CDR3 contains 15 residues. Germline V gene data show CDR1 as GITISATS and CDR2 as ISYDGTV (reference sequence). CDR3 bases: TGTGCCTTGTGGGAGGAACCCCGCCCGTATTATAAGAAACTCTTT. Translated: CALWEEPRPYYKKLF.

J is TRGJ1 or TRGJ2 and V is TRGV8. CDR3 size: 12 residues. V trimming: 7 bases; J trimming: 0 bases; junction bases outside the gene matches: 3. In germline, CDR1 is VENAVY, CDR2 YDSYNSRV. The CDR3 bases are TGTGCCACCTGTCCGAATTATTATAAGAAACTCTTT. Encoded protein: CATCPNYYKKLF.

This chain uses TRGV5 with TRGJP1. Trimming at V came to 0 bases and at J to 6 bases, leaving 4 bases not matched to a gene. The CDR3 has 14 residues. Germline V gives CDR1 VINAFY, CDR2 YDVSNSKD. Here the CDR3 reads CATWDRRAGWFKIF. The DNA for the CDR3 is TGTGCCACCTGGGACAGGCGGGCTGGTTGGTTCAAGATATTT.

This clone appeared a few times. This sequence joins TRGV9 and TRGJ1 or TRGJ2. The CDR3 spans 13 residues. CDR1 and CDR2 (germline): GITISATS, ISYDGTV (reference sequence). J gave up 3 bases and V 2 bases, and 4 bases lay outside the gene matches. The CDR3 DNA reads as TGTGCCTTGTGGGAGGCCGGTTATTATAAGAAACTCTTT. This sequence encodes CALWEAGYYKKLF.

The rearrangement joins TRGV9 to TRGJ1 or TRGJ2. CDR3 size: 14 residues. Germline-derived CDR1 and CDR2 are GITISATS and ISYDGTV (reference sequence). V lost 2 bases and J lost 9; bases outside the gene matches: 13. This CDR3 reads CALWEAPREIKKLF. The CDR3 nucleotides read TGTGCCTTGTGGGAGGCTCCCCGGGAGATTAAGAAACTCTTT.

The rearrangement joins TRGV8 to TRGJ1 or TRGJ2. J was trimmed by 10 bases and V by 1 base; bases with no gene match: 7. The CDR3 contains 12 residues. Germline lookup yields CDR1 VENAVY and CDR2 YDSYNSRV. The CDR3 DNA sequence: TGTGCCACCTGGGATAGTTGGGGGAAGAAACTCTTT. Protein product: CATWDSWGKKLF.

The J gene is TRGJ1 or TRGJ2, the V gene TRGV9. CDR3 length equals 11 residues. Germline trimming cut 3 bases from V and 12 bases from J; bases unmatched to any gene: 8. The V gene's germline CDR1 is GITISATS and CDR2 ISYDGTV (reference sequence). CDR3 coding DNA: TGTGCCTTGTGGGAGAGCCGGCGGAAACTCTTT. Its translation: CALWESRRKLF.

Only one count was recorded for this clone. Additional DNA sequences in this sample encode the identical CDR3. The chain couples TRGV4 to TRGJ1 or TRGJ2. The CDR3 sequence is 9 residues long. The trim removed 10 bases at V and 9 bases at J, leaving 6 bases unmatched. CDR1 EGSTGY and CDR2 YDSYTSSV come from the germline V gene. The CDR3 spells CATLTKKLF. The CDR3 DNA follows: TGTGCCACGCTGACTAAGAAACTCTTT.

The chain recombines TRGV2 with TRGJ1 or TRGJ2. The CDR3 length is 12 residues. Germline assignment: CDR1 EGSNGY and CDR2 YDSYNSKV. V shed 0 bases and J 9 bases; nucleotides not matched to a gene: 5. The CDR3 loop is CATWDGHLKKLF. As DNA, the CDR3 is TGTGCCACCTGGGACGGGCACCTTAAGAAACTCTTT.

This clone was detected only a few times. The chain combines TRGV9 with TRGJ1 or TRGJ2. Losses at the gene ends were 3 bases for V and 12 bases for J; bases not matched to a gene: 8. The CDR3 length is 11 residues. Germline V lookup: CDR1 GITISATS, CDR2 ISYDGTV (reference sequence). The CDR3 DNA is TGTGCCTTGTGGGAGATCCCCGGGAAACTCTTT. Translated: CALWEIPGKLF.

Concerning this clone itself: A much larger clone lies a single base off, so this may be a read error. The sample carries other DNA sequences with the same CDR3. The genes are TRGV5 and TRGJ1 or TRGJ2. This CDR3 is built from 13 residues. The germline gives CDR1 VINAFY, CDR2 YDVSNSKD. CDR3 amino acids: CATWDRPGYKKLF. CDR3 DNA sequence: TGTGCCACCTGGGACAGGCCGGGGTATAAAAAACTCTTT.

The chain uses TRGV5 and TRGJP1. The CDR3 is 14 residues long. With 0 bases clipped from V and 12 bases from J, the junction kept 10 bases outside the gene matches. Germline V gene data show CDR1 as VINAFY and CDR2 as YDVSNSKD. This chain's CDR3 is CATWDRKGSRFKIF. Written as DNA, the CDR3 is TGTGCCACCTGGGACAGGAAGGGGTCGAGGTTCAAGATATTT.

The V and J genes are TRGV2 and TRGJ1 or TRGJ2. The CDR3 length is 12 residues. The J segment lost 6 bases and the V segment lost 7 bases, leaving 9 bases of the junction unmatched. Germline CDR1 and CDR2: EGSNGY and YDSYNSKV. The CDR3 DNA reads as TGTGCCACCTGCCTGCTGGGTTATAAGAAACTCTTT. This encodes CATCLLGYKKLF.

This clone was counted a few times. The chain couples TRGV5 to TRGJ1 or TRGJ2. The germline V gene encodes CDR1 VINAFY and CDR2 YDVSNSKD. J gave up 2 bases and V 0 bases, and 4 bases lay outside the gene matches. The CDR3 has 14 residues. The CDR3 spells CATWDRLYYYKKLF. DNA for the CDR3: TGTGCCACCTGGGACAGGCTGTATTATTATAAGAAACTCTTT.

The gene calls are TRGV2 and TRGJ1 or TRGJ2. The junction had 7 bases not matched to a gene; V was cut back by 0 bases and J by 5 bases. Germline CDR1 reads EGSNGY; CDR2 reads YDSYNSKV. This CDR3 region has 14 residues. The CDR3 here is CATWDGSGDYKKLF. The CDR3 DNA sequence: TGTGCCACCTGGGACGGGTCAGGGGATTATAAGAAACTCTTT.

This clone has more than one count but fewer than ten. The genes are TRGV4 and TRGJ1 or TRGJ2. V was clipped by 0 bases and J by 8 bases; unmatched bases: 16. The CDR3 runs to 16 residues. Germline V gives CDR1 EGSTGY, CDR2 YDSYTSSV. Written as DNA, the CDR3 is TGTGCCACCTGGGATGGGCTTGATCGCTGGTTCAATAAGAAACTCTTT. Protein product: CATWDGLDRWFNKKLF.

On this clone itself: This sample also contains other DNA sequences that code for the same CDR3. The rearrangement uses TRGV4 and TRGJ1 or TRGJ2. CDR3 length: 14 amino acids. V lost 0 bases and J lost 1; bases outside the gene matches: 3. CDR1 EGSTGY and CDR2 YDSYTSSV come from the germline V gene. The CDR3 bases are TGTGCCACCTGGGATGGGACAAATTATTATAAGAAACTCTTT. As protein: CATWDGTNYYKKLF.

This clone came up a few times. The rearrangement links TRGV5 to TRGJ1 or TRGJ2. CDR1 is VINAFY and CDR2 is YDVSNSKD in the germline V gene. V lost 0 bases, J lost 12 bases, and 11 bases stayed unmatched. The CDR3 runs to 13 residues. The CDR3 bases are TGTGCCACCTGGGACAGGCGCCCTCGGGGGAAACTCTTT. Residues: CATWDRRPRGKLF.

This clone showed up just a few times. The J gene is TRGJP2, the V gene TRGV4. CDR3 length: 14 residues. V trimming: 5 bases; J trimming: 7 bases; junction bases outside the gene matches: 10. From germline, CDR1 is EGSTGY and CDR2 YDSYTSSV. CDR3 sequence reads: CATWGPWDDWIKTF. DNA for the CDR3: TGTGCCACCTGGGGTCCGTGGGATGATTGGATCAAGACGTTT.

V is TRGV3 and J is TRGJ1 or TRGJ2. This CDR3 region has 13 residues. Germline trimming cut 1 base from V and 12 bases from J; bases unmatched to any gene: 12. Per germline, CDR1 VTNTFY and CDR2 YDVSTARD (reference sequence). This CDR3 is CATWDSSLDGKLF. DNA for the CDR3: TGTGCCACCTGGGACAGTTCCCTGGACGGGAAACTCTTT.

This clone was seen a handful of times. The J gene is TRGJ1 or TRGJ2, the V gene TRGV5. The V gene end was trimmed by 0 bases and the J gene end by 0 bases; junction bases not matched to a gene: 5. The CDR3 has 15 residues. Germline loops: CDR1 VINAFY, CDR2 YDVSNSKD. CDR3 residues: CATWDRQLNYYKKLF. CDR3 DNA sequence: TGTGCCACCTGGGACAGGCAGTTGAATTATTATAAGAAACTCTTT.

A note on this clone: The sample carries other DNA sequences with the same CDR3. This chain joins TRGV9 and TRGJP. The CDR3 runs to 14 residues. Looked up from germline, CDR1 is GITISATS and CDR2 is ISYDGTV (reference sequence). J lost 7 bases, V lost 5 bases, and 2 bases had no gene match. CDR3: CALWGELGKKIKVF. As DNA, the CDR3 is TGTGCCTTGTGGGGGGAGTTGGGCAAAAAAATCAAGGTATTT.

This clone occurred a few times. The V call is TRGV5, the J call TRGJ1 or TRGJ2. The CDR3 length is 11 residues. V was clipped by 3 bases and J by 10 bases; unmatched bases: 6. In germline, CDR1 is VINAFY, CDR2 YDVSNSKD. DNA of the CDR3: TGTGCCACCTGGGACGGATTAAAGAAACTCTTT. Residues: CATWDGLKKLF.

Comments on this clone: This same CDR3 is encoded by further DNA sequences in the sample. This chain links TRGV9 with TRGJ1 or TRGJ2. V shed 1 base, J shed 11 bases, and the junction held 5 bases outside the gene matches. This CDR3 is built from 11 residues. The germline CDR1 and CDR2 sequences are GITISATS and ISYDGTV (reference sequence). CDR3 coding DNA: TGTGCCTTGTGGGAGGTACTTGAGAAACTCTTT. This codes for CALWEVLEKLF.

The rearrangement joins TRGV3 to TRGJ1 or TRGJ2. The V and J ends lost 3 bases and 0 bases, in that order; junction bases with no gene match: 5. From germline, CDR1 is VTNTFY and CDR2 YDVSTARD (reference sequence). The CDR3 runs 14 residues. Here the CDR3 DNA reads TGTGCCACCTGGGACTTTCTGAATTATTATAAGAAACTCTTT. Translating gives CATWDFLNYYKKLF.